This T cell receptor beta chain was identified during a study of early T cells in non-severe SARS-CoV-2 infection. Study-level background: Unsorted whole blood bulk RNA was sequenced, with unpaired chains.

Trimming took 3 bases from V and 0 from J, leaving 11 bases between them. The CDR3 has 14 amino acids. Germline V lookup: CDR1 DFQATT, CDR2 SNEGSKA (reference sequence). This clonotype was counted many times. TCRdb re-analysed the 5' RACE reads in MiXCR, keeping a single row per CDR3 protein. This table holds some 61,000 distinct CDR3 sequences, about 10% found once. This receptor was identified in an adult who was a healthcare worker with PCR-confirmed SARS-CoV-2 infection or an uninfected control (not recorded which). The sample comprised whole blood. V is TRBV20-1 and J is TRBJ1-2, with no clear D. The CDR3 here is CSASAAGTNYGYTF. Here the CDR3 DNA reads TGCAGTGCTAGTGCAGCGGGGACTAACTATGGCTACACCTTC.